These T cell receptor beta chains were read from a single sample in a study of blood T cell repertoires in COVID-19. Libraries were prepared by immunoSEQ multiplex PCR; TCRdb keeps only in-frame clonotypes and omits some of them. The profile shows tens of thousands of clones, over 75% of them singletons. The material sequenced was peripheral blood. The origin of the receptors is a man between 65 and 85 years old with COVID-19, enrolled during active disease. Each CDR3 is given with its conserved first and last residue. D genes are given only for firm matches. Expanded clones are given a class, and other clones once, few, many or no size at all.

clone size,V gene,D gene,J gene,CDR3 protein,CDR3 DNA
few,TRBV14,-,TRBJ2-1,CASSQVGSRSYNEQFF,TGTGCCAGCAGCCAAGTAGGGAGCCGCTCCTACAATGAGCAGTTCTTC
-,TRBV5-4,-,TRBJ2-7,CASSTAVGGFYEQYF,TGTGCCAGCAGCACAGCGGTAGGGGGTTTCTACGAGCAGTACTTC
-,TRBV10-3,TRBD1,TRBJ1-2,CATTGATSNYGYTF,TGTGCCACCACAGGGGCCACCTCTAACTATGGCTACACCTTC
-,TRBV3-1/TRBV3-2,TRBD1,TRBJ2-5,CASSQPLSRGREETQYF,TGTGCCAGCAGCCAACCCTTGTCGAGGGGGCGAGAGGAGACCCAGTACTTC
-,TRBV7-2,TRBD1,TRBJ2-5,CASSKQTGTSEETQYF,TGTGCCAGCAGCAAGCAGACAGGGACGTCCGAAGAGACCCAGTACTTC
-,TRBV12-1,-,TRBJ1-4,CASSFRDSRLLGIYPATNEKLFF,TGTGCCAGCAGCTTTCGGGACAGTCGGCTACTAGGAATTTACCCTGCAACTAATGAAAAACTGTTTTTT
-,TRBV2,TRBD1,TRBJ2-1,CASRKDRGLGNEQFF,TGTGCCAGCAGGAAGGACAGGGGGCTTGGTAATGAGCAGTTCTTC
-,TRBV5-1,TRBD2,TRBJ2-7,CASSANPLLAGVYEQYF,TGCGCCAGCAGCGCCAATCCGCTACTAGCGGGAGTGTACGAGCAGTACTTC
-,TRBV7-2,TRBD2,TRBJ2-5,CASSLGVAGGLGETQYF,TGTGCCAGCAGTTTAGGAGTGGCGGGAGGGCTGGGAGAGACCCAGTACTTC
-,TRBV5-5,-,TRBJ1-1,CASSPTGNTEAFF,TGTGCCAGCAGCCCGACAGGGAACACTGAAGCTTTCTTT
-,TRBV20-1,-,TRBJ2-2,CSASLTGELFF,TGCAGTGCTAGCCTCACCGGGGAGCTGTTTTTT
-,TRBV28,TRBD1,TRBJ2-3,CASSAGQEIIEYF,TGTGCCAGCAGCGCGGGACAGGAGATAATTGAGTATTTT
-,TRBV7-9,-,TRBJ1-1,CASSLVTGNTEAFF,TGTGCCAGCAGCTTAGTGACAGGGAACACTGAAGCTTTCTTT
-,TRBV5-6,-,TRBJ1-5,CASSLAGGFNQPQHF,TGTGCCAGCAGCTTGGCCGGGGGGTTCAATCAGCCCCAGCATTTT
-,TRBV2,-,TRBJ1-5,CASSAAINQPQHF,TGTGCCAGCAGTGCTGCGATAAATCAGCCCCAGCATTTT
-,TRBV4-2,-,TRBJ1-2,CASSQDRRLGADYGYTF,TGTGCCAGCAGCCAAGATCGACGGTTGGGGGCTGACTATGGCTACACCTTC
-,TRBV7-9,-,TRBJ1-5,CASSSSTGHQPQHF,TGTGCCAGCAGCTCAAGTACAGGGCATCAGCCCCAGCATTTT
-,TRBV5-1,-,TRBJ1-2,CASSLDSYGYTF,TGCGCCAGCAGCCTGGACAGCTATGGCTACACCTTC
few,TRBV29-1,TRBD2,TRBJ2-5,CTGTSGSETQYF,TGCACCGGGACTAGCGGGAGCGAGACCCAGTACTTC
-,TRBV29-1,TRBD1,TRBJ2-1,CSTQGPAFSEQFF,TGCAGCACACAGGGGCCAGCCTTTAGTGAGCAGTTCTTC
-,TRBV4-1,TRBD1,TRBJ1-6,CASSQDDRGESPLHF,TGCGCCAGCAGCCAAGATGACAGGGGTGAATCACCCCTCCACTTT
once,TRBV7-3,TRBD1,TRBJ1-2,CGTGVYGYTF,TGTGGGACAGGGGTTTATGGCTACACCTTC
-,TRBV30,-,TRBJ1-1,CAWWGRGLTEAFF,TGTGCCTGGTGGGGAAGGGGGTTGACTGAAGCTTTCTTT
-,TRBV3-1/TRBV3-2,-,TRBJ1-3,CASSQELATGNTIYF,TGTGCCAGCAGCCAAGAGTTAGCGACTGGAAACACCATATATTTT
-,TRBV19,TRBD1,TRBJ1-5,CASSIAGQGFNQPQHF,TGTGCCAGTAGTATAGCGGGACAGGGTTTCAATCAGCCCCAGCATTTT
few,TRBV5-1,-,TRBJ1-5,CASRSIPGHQPQHF,TGCGCCAGCAGGTCGATCCCAGGGCATCAGCCCCAGCATTTT
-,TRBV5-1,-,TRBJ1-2,CASSLAEQLGYTF,TGCGCCAGCAGCTTGGCGGAACAGTTGGGCTACACCTTC
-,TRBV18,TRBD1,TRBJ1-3,CASSTRDSYSGNTIYF,TGTGCCAGCTCAACTCGGGACAGCTACTCTGGAAACACCATATATTTT
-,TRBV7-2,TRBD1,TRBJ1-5,CASSPLGQGGQPQHF,TGTGCCAGCAGCCCCCTTGGACAGGGAGGCCAGCCCCAGCATTTT
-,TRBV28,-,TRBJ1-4,CASSSHRAREEKLFF,TGTGCCAGCAGTTCCCACAGGGCTAGGGAAGAAAAACTGTTTTTT
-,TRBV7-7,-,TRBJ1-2,CASSLANLRQHKNYGYTF,TGTGCTAGCAGCTTAGCGAATTTGAGGCAGCACAAGAACTATGGCTACACCTTC
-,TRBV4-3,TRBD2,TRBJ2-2,CASSPVGTSDGVGTGELFF,TGCGCCAGCAGCCCAGTCGGGACTAGCGATGGGGTGGGGACCGGGGAGCTGTTTTTT
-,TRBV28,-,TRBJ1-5,CASSLSPHLKMGNQPQHF,TGTGCCAGCAGTTTATCCCCACATCTCAAGATGGGCAATCAGCCCCAGCATTTT
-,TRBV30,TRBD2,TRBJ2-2,CAWSRGTSGSAGELFF,TGTGCCTGGAGTAGGGGGACTAGCGGGAGCGCCGGGGAGCTGTTTTTT
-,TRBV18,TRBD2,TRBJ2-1,CASSPPGLAGAISSYNEQFF,TGTGCCAGCTCACCACCCGGACTAGCGGGAGCGATCAGCTCCTACAATGAGCAGTTCTTC
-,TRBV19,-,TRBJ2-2,CASIGRGPPNTGELFF,TGTGCCAGTATCGGGAGAGGCCCTCCGAACACCGGGGAGCTGTTTTTT
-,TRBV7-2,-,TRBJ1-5,CASSLDWPPQHF,TGTGCCAGCAGCTTAGATTGGCCTCCCCAGCATTTT
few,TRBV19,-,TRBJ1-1,CASSMLRVAEAFF,TGTGCCAGTAGTATGCTCCGGGTCGCTGAAGCTTTCTTT
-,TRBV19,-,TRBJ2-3,CASSISLLRAGTDTQYF,TGTGCCAGTAGTATTAGTCTGTTGAGGGCTGGCACAGATACGCAGTATTTT
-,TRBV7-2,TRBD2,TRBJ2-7,CASSYLAGGPYEQYF,TGTGCCAGCAGCTATCTAGCGGGAGGCCCCTACGAGCAGTACTTC
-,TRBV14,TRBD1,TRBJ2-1,CASSQRTGGLFYEQFF,TGTGCCAGCAGCCAAAGGACAGGGGGCTTGTTTTATGAGCAGTTCTTC
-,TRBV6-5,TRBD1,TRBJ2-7,CASSRGYNSYEQYF,TGTGCCAGCAGCAGGGGGTACAACTCCTACGAGCAGTACTTC
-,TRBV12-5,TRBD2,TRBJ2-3,CASGFSGSVDTQYF,TGTGCTAGTGGTTTTAGCGGGAGTGTAGATACGCAGTATTTT
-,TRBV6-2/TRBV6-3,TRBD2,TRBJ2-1,CASSSPPGLAGVFSYNEQFF,TGTGCCAGCAGTTCCCCGCCGGGACTAGCGGGAGTGTTTTCCTACAATGAGCAGTTCTTC
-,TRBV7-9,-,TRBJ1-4,CASSPQGGENEKLFF,TGTGCCAGCAGCCCGCAGGGAGGGGAGAATGAAAAACTGTTTTTT
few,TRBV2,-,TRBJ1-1,CASSREMNTEAFF,TGTGCCAGCAGTAGAGAGATGAACACTGAAGCTTTCTTT
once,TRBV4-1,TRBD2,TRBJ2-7,CASSQGRLAGGPGSYEQYF,TGCGCCAGCAGCCAAGGGAGGCTAGCGGGAGGGCCCGGCTCCTACGAGCAGTACTTC
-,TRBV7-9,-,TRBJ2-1,CASSLDAGYNEQFF,TGTGCCAGCAGCTTAGACGCCGGTTACAATGAGCAGTTCTTC
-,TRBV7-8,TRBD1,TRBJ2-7,CASSLGTGNYEQYF,TGTGCCAGCAGCTTAGGGACAGGGAATTACGAGCAGTACTTC
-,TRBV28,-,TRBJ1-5,CASSSGTYQPQHF,TGTGCCAGCAGTTCAGGAACATATCAGCCCCAGCATTTT
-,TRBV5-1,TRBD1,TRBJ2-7,CASSSTGQGYEQYF,TGCGCCAGCAGCTCGACCGGACAGGGCTACGAGCAGTACTTC
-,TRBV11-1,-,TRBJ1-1,CASSLRVQGNTEAFF,TGTGCCAGCAGCTTAAGAGTACAGGGGAACACTGAAGCTTTCTTT